The 27 T cell receptor beta chains below come from one sample, sequenced in a study of vaccination effects on CD4 cells after COVID-19. The protocol was immunoSEQ multiplex PCR, while the TCRdb copy is restricted to in-frame clones and leaves out a portion. The sample has 25,000 to 35,000 clones; about 67% are singletons. With approximately ten days of culture completed, CD4+ T cells were isolated. Two-dose vaccination with either BNT162b2 or mRNA-1273 was given to the participants. The antigens of these receptors remain unknown. Here the sequenced sample was CD4+ T cells from PBMCs cultured without peptide, taken after COVID-19 vaccination. The receptors were sampled from a human donor who received a COVID-19 vaccine.

The rearrangement joins TRBV28 to TRBJ2-7; D gene unclear. CDR3 length equals 13 residues. CDR1 MDHEN and CDR2 SYDVKM come from the germline V gene. V was trimmed by 5 bases and J by 2 bases, leaving 10 bases between them. The CDR3: CASSLLGTYEQYF. The CDR3 DNA sequence: TGTGCCAGCAGTCTTCTGGGGACCTACGAGCAGTACTTC.

The chain links TRBV6-1 to TRBJ1-4, with D possibly matching TRBD1 (5 bases). This CDR3 region has 13 residues. Germline V gives CDR1 MNHNS, CDR2 SASEGT. The V and J ends lost 3 bases and 9 bases respectively, with 11 bases between them. The CDR3 here is CASSDGGLKKLFF. The CDR3 DNA follows: TGTGCCAGCAGTGATGGGGGTTTGAAAAAACTGTTTTTT.

This clone has more than one count but fewer than ten. The chain couples TRBV7-9 to TRBJ2-7, with TRBD2 matching over 8 bases. The junction had 6 bases not matched to a gene; V was cut back by 5 bases and J by 0 bases. CDR1 SEHNR and CDR2 FQNEAQ come from the germline V gene (reference sequence). The CDR3 length is 15 residues. CDR3: CASSAGLAASYEQYF. DNA for the CDR3: TGTGCCAGCAGCGCAGGACTAGCTGCCTCCTACGAGCAGTACTTC.

This rearrangement joins TRBV18 to TRBJ1-1; no clear D. Between the trimmed V and J ends, which lost 3 bases and 0 bases, there was a span of 2 bases. This CDR3 region has 12 residues. Germline-derived CDR1 and CDR2 are KGHSH and LQKENI. DNA for the CDR3: TGTGCCAGCTCACCCATGAACACTGAAGCTTTCTTT. This codes for CASSPMNTEAFF.

This sequence joins TRBV7-8 and TRBJ1-1; no reliable D call. With 0 bases removed from V and 0 bases from J, the gap between germline ends came to 8 bases. The length of the CDR3 is 15 residues. CDR1 is SGHVS, CDR2 FQNEAQ, per germline. The CDR3 is CASSLAGSVNTEAFF. The CDR3 nucleotides are TGTGCCAGCAGCTTAGCGGGGAGCGTGAACACTGAAGCTTTCTTT.

The V gene is TRBV7-2, the J gene TRBJ1-2; the D gene is possibly TRBD1 (5 bases). V was shortened by 5 bases and J by 4 bases, with 20 bases between the two germline ends. Germline CDR1 SGHTA, CDR2 FQGNSA. CDR3 length equals 16 residues. This CDR3 is CASSTAERGLGYGYTF. DNA for the CDR3: TGTGCCAGCAGCACAGCGGAGAGGGGTTTAGGCTATGGCTACACCTTC.

Only one count was recorded for this clone. The chain joins TRBV6-1 to TRBJ1-1; no definite D call. V was clipped by 2 bases and J by 3 bases, with 13 bases between them. This CDR3 spans 15 amino acids. Germline values: CDR1 MNHNS, CDR2 SASEGT. CDR3: CASSEFRVGDTEAFF. CDR3 nucleotide sequence: TGTGCCAGCAGTGAATTCCGGGTCGGGGACACTGAAGCTTTCTTT.

This chain links TRBV7-8 with TRBJ1-5; D gene ambiguous. Germline CDR1 and CDR2: SGHVS and FQNEAQ. V was clipped by 1 base and J by 3 bases, with 16 bases between them. There are 17 residues in the CDR3. CDR3 sequence reads: CASSLGPGPPYNQPQHF. Here the CDR3 DNA reads TGTGCCAGCAGCTTAGGTCCCGGGCCGCCCTACAATCAGCCCCAGCATTTT.

The V gene is TRBV19, the J gene TRBJ2-1; D tentatively reads TRBD1 or TRBD2 (5 bases each). CDR1 and CDR2 from the germline V gene are LNHDA and SQIVND (reference sequence). Trimming shortened V by 1 base and J by 3 bases, and 10 bases separated the two germline ends. The CDR3 loop spans 15 amino acids. As DNA, the CDR3 is TGTGCCAGTAGTATAGGAGGGACCCTCTACAATGAGCAGTTCTTC. Its protein is CASSIGGTLYNEQFF.

The gene calls are TRBV5-1 and TRBJ2-3; a weak D match, TRBD1 (5 bases). In germline, CDR1 is SGHRS, CDR2 YFSETQ. The V gene lost 5 bases and the J gene lost 2 bases, with 12 bases spanning the gap. The CDR3 length is 14 residues. The CDR3, as DNA: TGCGCCAGCAGTTCAGGGCGTTTCACAGATACGCAGTATTTT. This sequence encodes CASSSGRFTDTQYF.

There are a few counts of this clone. The chain joins TRBV14 to TRBJ2-1; 11 positions agree with TRBD2. Germline CDR1 and CDR2: SGHDN and FVKESK. The CDR3 has 15 residues. With 4 bases clipped from V and 9 bases from J, the junction kept 8 bases outside the gene matches. CDR3 residues: CASSPTSGMTTEQFF. The CDR3 bases are TGTGCCAGCAGCCCGACTAGCGGGATGACAACTGAGCAGTTCTTC.

Only one count was recorded for this clone. The chain is built from TRBV10-3 and TRBJ2-7; 7 bases agree with TRBD1. This CDR3 contains 14 residues. V gave up 10 bases and J gave up 6 bases; unmatched junction bases: 15. Looked up from germline, CDR1 is ENHRY and CDR2 is SYGVKD. The CDR3 protein is CASVQGVGASEQYF. Here the CDR3 DNA reads TGTGCCAGCGTCCAGGGGGTCGGGGCTAGCGAGCAGTACTTC.

The chain links TRBV7-2 to TRBJ1-2, with a possible D match to TRBD1 (6 bases). Germline V gives CDR1 SGHTA, CDR2 FQGNSA. The V and J ends lost 4 bases and 4 bases respectively, with 13 bases between them. The CDR3 sequence is 14 residues long. For the CDR3, the DNA is TGTGCCAGCAGCTACGGTCGGACAGCCTATGGCTACACCTTC. Its translation is CASSYGRTAYGYTF.

This rearrangement joins TRBV15 to TRBJ1-3; a possible D gene is TRBD1 (5 bases). Germline V gene lookup returns CDR1 LNHNV and CDR2 YYDKDF (reference sequence). The CDR3 extends over 15 amino acids. The germline V and J ends were trimmed by 1 base and 3 bases, with 10 bases remaining between them. Here the CDR3 reads CATSRAGGGGNTIYF. The CDR3 DNA reads TGTGCCACCAGCAGAGCGGGGGGAGGTGGAAACACCATATATTTT.

This clone was seen only once. This chain links TRBV18 with TRBJ1-4; 9 bases are shared with TRBD1. Germline CDR1 reads KGHSH; CDR2 reads LQKENI. The CDR3 has 15 amino acids. The ends lost 4 bases at V and 0 bases at J; junction bases unmatched: 0. The CDR3 region is CASSRTGATNEKLFF. The CDR3, as DNA: TGTGCCAGCTCACGGACAGGGGCAACTAATGAAAAACTGTTTTTT.

The chain carries TRBV9 and TRBJ2-5; no clear D gene. The germline gives CDR1 SGDLS, CDR2 YYNGEE. V was pared by 10 bases and J by 2 bases, with 15 bases between. The CDR3 has 13 residues. CDR3 amino acids: CAGSKGLQETQYF. The CDR3 DNA follows: TGTGCCGGCTCTAAGGGCCTACAAGAGACCCAGTACTTC.

The rearrangement uses TRBV2 and TRBJ1-1, with 7 bases aligning to TRBD1. The CDR3 sequence is 16 residues long. With V trimmed by 6 bases and J by 7 bases, 17 bases remained unmatched. CDR1 and CDR2 from the germline V gene are SNHLY and FYNNEI. As DNA, the CDR3 is TGTGCCAGCAGCCGCTCCGAGGGGGCGACTCCGTATGAAGCTTTCTTT. Translation gives CASSRSEGATPYEAFF.

The chain joins TRBV2 to TRBJ2-2; tentative D call: TRBD1 (6 bases). The CDR3 contains 14 residues. Germline V gene data show CDR1 as SNHLY and CDR2 as FYNNEI. Trimming stripped 6 bases from V and 1 base from J, with 9 bases between. The CDR3 here is CASSYRENTGELFF. The CDR3 region has the DNA TGTGCCAGCAGCTACAGGGAGAACACCGGGGAGCTGTTTTTT. Variable domain in full (rest from reference TRBV2 and TRBJ2-2): EPEVTQTPSHQVTQMGQEVILRCVPISNHLYFYWYRQILGQKVEFLVSFYNNEISEKSEIFDDQFSVERPDGSNFTLKIRSTKLEDSAMYFCASSYRENTGELFFGEGSRLTVL.

The chain employs TRBV20-1 and TRBJ1-3; no firm D call. The CDR3 has 15 residues. V dropped 3 bases and J dropped 4 bases, with 16 bases sitting between them. CDR1 is DFQATT, CDR2 SNEGSKA, per germline (reference sequence). This CDR3 is CSASSGAGLGNTIYF. As DNA, the CDR3 is TGCAGTGCTAGTTCGGGCGCCGGGCTCGGAAACACCATATATTTT.

The chain carries TRBV11-1 and TRBJ1-2; TRBD1 matches 8 bases. This CDR3 is 16 amino acids long. Germline loops: CDR1 SGHAT, CDR2 FQDESV (reference sequence). V dropped 4 bases and J dropped 8; count of bases not matched to a gene: 15. CDR3 sequence reads: CASSSSPTGEVQGYTF. The DNA of the CDR3 is TGTGCCAGCAGCTCTAGCCCGACAGGGGAAGTTCAAGGCTACACCTTC.

This clone was observed a single time. This chain uses TRBV5-1 with TRBJ1-4; tentative D call: TRBD1 (5 bases). Germline V gene lookup returns CDR1 SGHRS and CDR2 YFSETQ. The CDR3 contains 15 residues. V lost 4 bases and J 8 bases, leaving 18 bases between the germline ends. The CDR3 DNA reads as TGCGCCAGCAGCGGGGGTTCTGGGGTCAGGGAAAAACTGTTTTTT. It codes for CASSGGSGVREKLFF.

The rearrangement joins TRBV25-1 to TRBJ2-6, with D maybe TRBD2 (6 bases). This CDR3 contains 14 residues. Germline V CDR1 and CDR2: MGHDK, SYGVNS. Trimming stripped 4 bases from V and 4 bases from J, with 8 bases between. CDR3 protein: CASSVGGGANVLTF. The CDR3 DNA reads as TGTGCCAGCAGTGTGGGGGGAGGGGCCAACGTCCTGACTTTC.

This clone was seen more than once but under ten times. The chain employs TRBV4-1 and TRBJ2-7; 9 positions match TRBD2. The CDR3 has 15 residues. CDR1 MGHRA and CDR2 YSYEKL come from the germline V gene. The V gene end was trimmed by 2 bases and the J gene end by 7 bases; junction bases not matched to a gene: 9. The CDR3: CASSQFIAGAGEQYF. In DNA form, the CDR3 reads TGCGCCAGCAGCCAATTCATAGCGGGAGCTGGGGAGCAGTACTTC.

The chain uses TRBV19 and TRBJ1-5, with unresolved D. The CDR3 runs 15 residues. Trimming removed 4 bases at V and 0 bases at J, with 10 bases between. Germline V gene sequence: CDR1 LNHDA, CDR2 SQIVND (reference sequence). CDR3 amino acids: CASSSLLYSNQPQHF. The DNA for the CDR3 is TGTGCCAGTAGTAGTCTACTCTATAGCAATCAGCCCCAGCATTTT.

V and J are TRBV5-4 and TRBJ1-6, with TRBD1 as a possible D gene (6 bases). Trimming took off 0 bases at V and 10 bases at J, with 14 bases between the two ends. Germline values: CDR1 SGHNT, CDR2 YYREEE (reference sequence). The CDR3 loop spans 15 amino acids. The CDR3 is CASSLVAGGRSPLHF. The CDR3 DNA sequence: TGTGCCAGCAGCTTGGTCGCCGGGGGCAGATCACCCCTCCACTTT.

The DNA of the CDR3 is TGTGCCAGTAGTCGGAGACAGGGCAGCTCCTACGAGCAGTACTTC. It encodes CASSRRQGSSYEQYF. The V and J genes are TRBV19 and TRBJ2-7; 7 bases are a match to TRBD1. Germline assignment: CDR1 LNHDA and CDR2 SQIVND (reference sequence). This CDR3 contains 15 residues. Unmatched junction bases numbered 7, after V lost 5 bases and J lost 0 bases.

The chain uses TRBV27 and TRBJ1-4; TRBD1 might be the D (5 bases). Between the trimmed V and J ends, which lost 3 bases and 5 bases, there was a span of 19 bases. Germline CDR1 reads MNHEY; CDR2 reads SMNVEV (reference sequence). This CDR3 region has 17 residues. In nucleotides, the CDR3 is TGTGCCAGCAGTTTCCGGGGCATCACCCCCGAGAATGAAAAACTGTTTTTT. As protein: CASSFRGITPENEKLFF.